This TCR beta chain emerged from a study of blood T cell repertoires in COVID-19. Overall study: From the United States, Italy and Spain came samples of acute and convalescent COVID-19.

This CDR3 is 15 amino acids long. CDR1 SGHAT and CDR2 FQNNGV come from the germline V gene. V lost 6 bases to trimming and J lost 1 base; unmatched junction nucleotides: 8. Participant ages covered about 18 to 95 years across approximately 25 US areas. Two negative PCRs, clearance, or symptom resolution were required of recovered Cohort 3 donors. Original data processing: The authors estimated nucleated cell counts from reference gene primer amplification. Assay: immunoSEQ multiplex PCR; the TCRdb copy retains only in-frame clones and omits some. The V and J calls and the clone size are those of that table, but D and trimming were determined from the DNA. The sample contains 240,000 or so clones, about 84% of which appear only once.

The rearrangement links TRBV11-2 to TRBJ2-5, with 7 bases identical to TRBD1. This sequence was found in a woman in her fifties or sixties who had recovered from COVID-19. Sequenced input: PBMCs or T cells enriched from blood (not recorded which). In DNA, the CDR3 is TGTGCCAGCAGTAAAGTGACAGGGCGCCAAGAGACCCAGTACTTC. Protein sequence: CASSKVTGRQETQYF.